This T cell receptor beta chain was recorded in a study of shared clonotypes between healthy human individuals (TCRdb year 2020). Looking at the study overall: A couple of women and a few men aged 18 to 49 years were included in the cohort. Per donor, three plates each were used for CD4 naive and CD4 memory, two for CD8 naive, and one for CD8 memory. Blood TCR repertoires of roughly five healthy adults were deeply sequenced to estimate repertoire size and the extent of clonotype sharing between individuals. Different laboratories and diverse techniques were used to prepare libraries and sequence TCR repertoires, to increase sequencing depth and limit assay-specific biases. Each donor's leukapheresis produced roughly between roughly 0.85 and 10 billion PBMCs. Paper-wide results and their limitations: Approximately 5% of naive CD4, 3.5% of naive CD8, approximately 2% of memory CD4, and approximately 0.39% of memory CD8 clonotypes were shared across a handful of donors. Pairwise subsampling indicated that sequencing depth was expected to affect the degree of clonotype sharing among donors. Sampling was restricted to blood, and TCR repertoires in tissue are likely to differ from TCR repertoires in blood. Even with the large sequencing depth, rarefaction of the sorted-subset datasets indicated that sequencing was incomplete. The genetic and exposure-history diversity represented was limited by the small number of donors. Compared with non-shared clonotypes, the clonotypes found in all four sorted-subset donors had higher generation probabilities. Estimated clonotype richness was generally larger for naive than for memory subsets.

Donors were healthy HIV-negative adults with no recently reported acute infections or vaccinations. All donors were Caucasian adults living in Nashville, Tennessee, USA. CD4+ T cells were enriched by magnetic negative selection; naive cells were then positively selected on CD45RA, and the negative fraction formed the memory subset. Blood was obtained by leukapheresis, after which PBMCs were separated by Ficoll-Histopaque density gradient centrifugation and cryopreserved in liquid nitrogen vapor phase. Analytical flow cytometry was used to check the purity and quantity of each magnetically sorted T cell population. Genomic DNA was isolated from each sorted fraction and quantified by UV absorbance on a Nanodrop 2000c. TCR CDR3 regions were amplified from genomic DNA by multiplex PCR using the deep immunoSEQ assay. Genomic DNA extracted from each cell subset was distributed evenly over all wells of several immunoSEQ 96-well plates, and each plate served as one replicate. For sorted subsets, each replicate PCR was loaded with about 0.2 ug genomic DNA, equivalent to 30,000 or so T cell genomes. Purified libraries were measured with a Qubit 3.0 fluorometer, size-checked on a Bioanalyzer 2100, and measured again with the KAPA Library Quantification kit. Every immunoSEQ 96-well plate was sequenced on a separate single-read 150-cycle Illumina NextSeq 550 flow cell. The authors processed their data as follows. Because only junctional sequences without quality scores were contained in the immunoSEQ output, filtering matching that applied to full-length reads could not be performed. To assign V/J genes and CDR3, sequences were annotated against IMGT germline references using PyIR, a Python wrapper for IgBLAST v1.9. Any read was removed if the V/J assignment was weak (E-value above 1e-6), the CDR3 was missing, or the read contained stop codons, out-of-frame junctions, or ambiguous translated residues. A V3J clonotype was defined by an identical inferred V gene, J gene, and CDR3 amino acid sequence. The percentage overlap between two repertoires was calculated by dividing the number of shared unique clonotypes by the size of the smaller repertoire. Richness of each repertoire was evaluated using RTK rarefaction, the Chao1 estimator, and Recon v2.1 estimates of unobserved clonotypes. Generation probabilities for all TCRbeta clonotypes obtained by the gDNA method from a handful of donors were computed using OLGA. Entries here come from immuneACCESS through TCRdb and include only in-frame sequences with V and J called. Some clones fail to appear in such tables; in the studies checked, an unresolved V gene covers under half of the shortfall, and the cause of the remainder is unknown. V and J calls and clone size follow that table, whereas D and trimming were derived from the DNA. For this sample there are more than 850,000 clones; around 78% appear just once. The ten largest clones represent 0.5% to 0.6% of the sample.

Worth noting for this clone: Its recognized antigen is unknown. One base away there is no much larger clone; base qualities are not given.

V is cut by 4 bases and J by 3 bases, and the space between the germline ends is 13 bases. CDR1 and CDR2 are read off the germline V gene as SGHDT and YYEEEE. The CDR3 sequence holds 14 residues, the cysteine and phenylalanine included. Kept here is only the CDR3 DNA, which spans 42 bases and is read in frame from base 1. The sequence came from a man younger than 35 in good health. Some clones in this sample may be carry-over from other donors' samples. The chain employs TRBV5-6 and TRBJ1-2; perhaps TRBD1 is the D gene, with 5 bases matching. What was sequenced was memory CD4+ T cells from PBMCs. The cell subset or site label of this sample denotes: CD45RA-negative fraction. For the CDR3, the sequence is CASSGGTADYGYTF. At the DNA level, the sequence is TGTGCCAGCAGCGGGGGGACGGCTGACTATGGCTACACCTTC.